This TCR beta chain originates from a study of early T cells in non-severe SARS-CoV-2 infection. The CDR3 length is 11 residues. From germline, CDR1 is SQVTM and CDR2 ANQGSEA. TCRdb redid the calling of the 5' RACE reads with MiXCR, one entry per CDR3 protein. The sample holds around 76,000 distinct CDR3 sequences; more than 9% are singletons and the top ten take 3.9%. This sequence joins TRBV29-1 and TRBJ2-3; 10 bases fit TRBD1. Sequencing used whole blood. The sequence derives from an adult who was a healthcare worker with PCR-confirmed SARS-CoV-2 infection or an uninfected control (not recorded which). The CDR3 sequence: CGTGDTDTQYF. The CDR3 nucleotides are TGCGGGACAGGGGATACAGATACGCAGTATTTT.